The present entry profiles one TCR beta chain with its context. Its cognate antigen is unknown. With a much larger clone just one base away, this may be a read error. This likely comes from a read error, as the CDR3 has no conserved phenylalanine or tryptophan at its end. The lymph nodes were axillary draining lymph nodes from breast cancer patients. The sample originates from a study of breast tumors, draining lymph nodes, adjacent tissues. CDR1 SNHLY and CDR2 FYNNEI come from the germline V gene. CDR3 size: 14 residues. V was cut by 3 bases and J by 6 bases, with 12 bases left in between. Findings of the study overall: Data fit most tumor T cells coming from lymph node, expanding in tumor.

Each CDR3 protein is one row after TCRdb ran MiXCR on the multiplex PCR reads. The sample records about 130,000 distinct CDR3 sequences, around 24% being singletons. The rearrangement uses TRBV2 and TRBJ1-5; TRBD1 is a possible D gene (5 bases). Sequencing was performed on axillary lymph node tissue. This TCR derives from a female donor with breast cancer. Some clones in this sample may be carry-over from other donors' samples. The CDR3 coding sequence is TGTGCCAGCAGTGATTCGTCTGGGACTCAGCCCCAGCATCTT. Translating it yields CASSDSSGTQPQHL.